This entry is about one T cell receptor (beta chain). No antigen is known for it. This sample is drawn from a study of T cell repertoires in cytomegalovirus infection. Study overall: CMV epitopes in the study were HLA-C-restricted (recently identified) and HLA-B-restricted (well studied). The study's findings and limits: HLA-C-restricted CMV-specific TCR beta clonotypes prevailed in the ex vivo response. Cumulative public TCR beta family frequency identified carriers of CMV plus the relevant HLA.

Via MiXCR, TCRdb re-called the reads, giving one row per CDR3 protein. The profile shows about 400,000 distinct CDR3 sequences, roughly 36% of them singletons. From germline, CDR1 is MNHEY and CDR2 SVGEGT. CDR3 length: 13 amino acids. V was trimmed by 7 bases and J by 5 bases, leaving 14 bases between them. The chain recombines TRBV6-2 or TRBV6-3 with TRBJ1-2, with a tentative D call TRBD1 (5 bases). Sample: cultured PBMCs, taken from culture after CMV antigen stimulation. The TCR sequence derives from a human donor in good health (CMV status not recorded). Some clones in this sample may be carry-over from other donors' samples. In DNA form, the CDR3 reads TGTGCCAGCACTTCCGGGACGGCGTATGGCTACACCTTC. Amino acid sequence: CASTSGTAYGYTF.